This TCR beta chain was captured by sequencing in a study of radiotherapy plus CTLA-4 blockade in lung cancer. Looking at the study overall: Of the patients, 18% showed objective responses and roughly 30% attained disease control.

Sequencing was performed with immunoSEQ multiplex PCR; in TCRdb, only in-frame clones are kept and a portion is missing. The sample includes around 110,000 clones, over 80% of them seen just once. Worth noting for this clone: As yet, its antigen is unknown.

The study's findings and limits: Together with interferon-beta, which increased in serum after radiation, early dynamic changes in blood T cell clones were reportedly the best predictors of response. Researchers report tumor-derived TCR clones expanding in blood after radiotherapy plus ipilimumab.

Germline values: CDR1 SGHVS, CDR2 FQNEAQ. Trimming cost V 4 bases and J 0 bases; bases outside gene matches: 13. The CDR3 totals 18 residues. V gene TRBV7-8 combines with J gene TRBJ2-7; 9 bases fit TRBD2. The receptor was isolated from a human donor with non-small cell lung cancer that progressed on radiotherapy plus ipilimumab. Sequencing used peripheral blood, obtained from a patient treated with radiotherapy plus ipilimumab. The CDR3 DNA is TGTGCCAGCAGCTCCGGGGCCCGGGGTAGCGGGAGCTCCTACGAGCAGTACTTC. Translation: CASSSGARGSGSSYEQYF.